The source of this T cell receptor beta chain is a study of cytomegalovirus exposure and HLA in healthy donors. On this clone itself: Its specificity is unknown.

Trimming stripped 4 bases from V and 4 bases from J, with 12 bases between. This CDR3 comprises 14 residues. The germline V gene encodes CDR1 SGHDT and CDR2 YYEEEE. Whole-study results and caveats: The records held CMV serostatus as the only immune exposure information. There were some public TCRs occurring in many donors, but most TCR sequences were rare. According to an earlier analysis, most TCR beta V segments yielded productive rearrangements about 90% or about 30% of the time. DRB1 showed the most TCR associations and HLA-C the fewest in a later analysis, as rates varied by HLA locus.

PCR involved 60 Vbeta and 13 Jbeta primers. The assay was immunoSEQ multiplex PCR, and TCRdb's table has in-frame clones only and misses some. The repertoire consists of roughly 200,000 clones, with around 78% occurring once and the leading ten covering 11% to 15%. This clonotype was sampled from a woman aged 30 to 39 in good health and CMV-seropositive. The sequenced material came from PBMCs. The chain recombines TRBV5-6 with TRBJ1-3; weak D call: TRBD1 (6 bases). The CDR3 DNA follows: TGTGCCAGCAGCCCCGGACAGTTAGGAAACACCATATATTTT. It is translated as CASSPGQLGNTIYF.